These 19 T cell receptor beta chains were all obtained from the same sample, sequenced in a study of CD8+CD57+ T cells in acquired aplastic anemia. Profiling of TCR beta VDJ combinations and CDR3 sequences used genomic DNA as template. TCRdb reanalysed the reads using MiXCR and keeps one entry per CDR3 protein. The sample lists around 200,000 distinct CDR3 sequences, over 60% occurring once. Sequencing was carried out using sorted CD4+, CD8+, or CD8+CD57+ T cells (not recorded which) from PBMCs. The receptors come from a human donor in good health.

The gene calls are TRBV20-1 and TRBJ2-5; a weak D match, TRBD1 (6 bases). V was shortened by 1 base and J by 3 bases, with 15 bases between the two germline ends. The CDR3 length is 15 residues. The germline gives CDR1 DFQATT, CDR2 SNEGSKA (reference sequence). CDR3 loop: CSARVLGAREETQYF. The CDR3 DNA follows: TGCAGTGCTAGAGTCCTGGGGGCGAGGGAAGAGACCCAGTACTTC.

V and J are TRBV7-3 and TRBJ2-1; the D gene is possibly TRBD1 (6 bases). CDR3 length: 12 residues. V was shortened by 7 bases and J by 12 bases, with 16 bases between the two germline ends. Germline V gene sequence: CDR1 SGHTA, CDR2 FQGTGA. CDR3 protein: CASTRDLGGQFF. The CDR3 DNA reads TGTGCCAGCACCAGAGACCTAGGGGGGCAGTTCTTC.

The rearrangement links TRBV20-1 to TRBJ1-6; D is undetermined. CDR1 is DFQATT and CDR2 is SNEGSKA in the germline V gene (reference sequence). The ends were cut back, 6 bases at V and 0 bases at J, with 6 bases in the middle. The length of the CDR3 is 13 residues. In DNA form, the CDR3 reads TGCAGTGCAGGGTTCTCCTATAATTCACCCCTCCACTTT. It codes for CSAGFSYNSPLHF.

This chain joins TRBV11-2 and TRBJ2-7, with D unclear. The end of the DNA fits TRBJ2-5 better, so the J call may be wrong. The germline CDR1 and CDR2 sequences are SGHAT and FQNNGV. The CDR3 runs to 12 residues. The chain's CDR3 is CASSLDRATQYF. The CDR3 bases are TGTGCCAGCAGCTTAGATCGGGCGACCCAGTACTTC.

This clonotype appeared many times. The J gene is TRBJ1-4, the V gene TRBV4-2; 11 bases align to TRBD1. Looked up from germline, CDR1 is LGHNA and CDR2 is YNFKEQ. CDR3 length: 13 amino acids. Trimming at V came to 6 bases and at J to 7 bases, leaving 1 base not matched to a gene. The CDR3 reads CASSGTGGEKLFF. Written as DNA, the CDR3 is TGTGCCAGCAGTGGGACAGGGGGTGAAAAACTGTTTTTT.

This chain joins TRBV12-3 or TRBV12-4 and TRBJ2-5, with D possibly matching TRBD1 (6 bases). The V and J ends lost 3 bases and 4 bases respectively, with 9 bases between them. CDR3 length: 13 amino acids. CDR3 DNA: TGTGCCAGCAGTTTCTCAGGGGCAGAGACCCAGTACTTC. This sequence encodes CASSFSGAETQYF.

As concerns this clonotype: Germline and junction disagree at one end, which may indicate a read error. This chain joins TRBV19 and TRBJ1-4; no definite D call. Per the germline V gene, CDR1 is LNHDA and CDR2 is SQIVND (reference sequence). The CDR3 contains 11 residues. CDR3 in DNA: TGTGCCAGTACCGATAATGAAAAGCTGTTTTTT. Translation gives CASTDNEKLFF.

This clonotype appeared many times. The rearrangement uses TRBV11-2 and TRBJ1-5; 9 bases map to TRBD1. The junction had 6 bases not matched to a gene; V was cut back by 5 bases and J by 7 bases. The CDR3 is 14 amino acids. Germline V gene data show CDR1 as SGHAT and CDR2 as FQNNGV. The CDR3 loop reads CASSHTGGGQPQHF. DNA for the CDR3: TGTGCCAGCAGCCATACAGGGGGCGGGCAGCCCCAGCATTTT. The full variable domain, with the rest looked up from reference TRBV11-2 and TRBJ1-5, is EAGVAQSPRYKIIEKRQSVAFWCNPISGHATLYWYQQILGQGPKLLIQFQNNGVVDDSQLPKDRFSAERLKGVDSTLKIQPAKLEDSAVYLCASSHTGGGQPQHFGDGTRLSIL.

The V call is TRBV2, the J call TRBJ2-1; 9 nucleotides match TRBD2. Trimming at V came to 4 bases and at J to 7 bases, leaving 8 bases not matched to a gene. CDR3 length: 15 amino acids. The germline gives CDR1 SNHLY, CDR2 FYNNEI. The DNA of the CDR3 is TGTGCCAGCAGTGCCATGAGCGGGGGGTTTAATGAGCAGTTCTTC. Translating it yields CASSAMSGGFNEQFF.

The CDR3 reads CAISRGLAGALETQYF. CDR3 bases: TGTGCCATTTCAAGAGGACTAGCGGGAGCCCTTGAGACCCAGTACTTC. The V and J genes are TRBV15 and TRBJ2-5, with 13 positions matching TRBD2. Germline lookup yields CDR1 LNHNV and CDR2 YYDKDF (reference sequence). CDR3 size: 16 residues. Germline trimming cut 10 bases from V and 5 bases from J; bases unmatched to any gene: 13.

The chain combines TRBV2 with TRBJ1-1; TRBD1 might be the D (5 bases). Trimming left V 7 bases short and J 2 bases short, with 17 bases between. The CDR3 spans 15 residues. Germline CDR1 is SNHLY and CDR2 is FYNNEI. The DNA of the CDR3 is TGTGCCAGCAAAGAATTCGGACGGACAAACACTGAAGCTTTCTTT. As protein: CASKEFGRTNTEAFF.

The chain joins TRBV5-6 to TRBJ1-1; 9 nucleotides align to TRBD1. The CDR3 is made up of 16 amino acids. Germline V gene sequence: CDR1 SGHDT, CDR2 YYEEEE. Unmatched junction bases numbered 5, after V lost 2 bases and J lost 0 bases. CDR3 bases: TGTGCCAGCAGCTTATTTAGGGACAGGGTGAACACTGAAGCTTTCTTT. Protein: CASSLFRDRVNTEAFF.

The rearrangement links TRBV9 to TRBJ2-7, with 7 bases that match TRBD1. The V gene's germline CDR1 is SGDLS and CDR2 YYNGEE. The CDR3 loop spans 12 amino acids. V trimming: 5 bases; J trimming: 5 bases; junction bases outside the gene matches: 4. CDR3 in amino acids: CASRSDRDEQYF. CDR3 DNA sequence: TGTGCCAGCAGGTCAGACAGGGACGAGCAGTACTTC.

The V call is TRBV4-2, the J call TRBJ1-1; D remains unclear. CDR3 length equals 16 residues. V lost 1 base and J lost 3, with 15 bases in between. Germline V lookup: CDR1 LGHNA, CDR2 YNFKEQ. The CDR3 DNA reads TGTGCCAGCAGCCAAGGTCGGTACAGCTTGGACACTGAAGCTTTCTTT. The encoded protein is CASSQGRYSLDTEAFF.

The chain is built from TRBV24-1 and TRBJ1-5; D gene ambiguous. There are 14 residues in the CDR3. Trimming shortened V by 7 bases and J by 7 bases, and 16 bases separated the two germline ends. Germline V lookup: CDR1 KGHDR, CDR2 SFDVKD. In DNA form, the CDR3 reads TGTGCCACCAGGGCTGCCGGCGGGGAACAGCCCCAGCATTTT. Protein sequence: CATRAAGGEQPQHF.

This clonotype occurred once. The chain uses TRBV20-1 and TRBJ1-5; tentatively, D is TRBD1 (5 bases). Looked up from germline, CDR1 is DFQATT and CDR2 is SNEGSKA (reference sequence). The CDR3 is 15 residues long. Trimming took off 3 bases at V and 5 bases at J, with 17 bases between the two ends. For the CDR3, the DNA is TGCAGTGCTAGCCTCGAGGGGCAAGCACATCAGCCCCAGCATTTT. It encodes CSASLEGQAHQPQHF.

Comments on this clonotype: Since a much larger clone is just one base distant, this may be a read error. This chain uses TRBV7-3 with TRBJ2-1; D gene unclear. CDR3 size: 13 residues. Germline-derived CDR1 and CDR2 are SGHTA and FQGTGA. Between the trimmed V and J ends, which lost 5 bases and 7 bases, there was a span of 12 bases. CDR3 DNA: TGTGCCAGCAGCGCAGCCGGCCTTAATGAGCAGTTCTTC. Protein product: CASSAAGLNEQFF.

This clonotype was recorded many times. The chain has TRBV5-1 and TRBJ2-1; D unresolved. Germline CDR1 and CDR2: SGHRS and YFSETQ. The V gene lost 4 bases and the J gene lost 5 bases, with 19 bases spanning the gap. CDR3 length equals 16 residues. As DNA, the CDR3 is TGCGCCAGCAGCCCCCTCGATGTGGTTTTTGACAATGAGCAGTTCTTC. Its translation: CASSPLDVVFDNEQFF.

The sample holds one count of this clonotype. The V call is TRBV9, the J call TRBJ2-7; D unclear. The V end lost 0 bases, the J end lost 7 bases, and 11 bases lay between the germline ends. Germline V gene sequence: CDR1 SGDLS, CDR2 YYNGEE. The CDR3 runs 13 residues. As DNA, the CDR3 is TGTGCCAGCAGCGTAGGTTTTGGGGATGAGCAGTACTTC. The encoded protein is CASSVGFGDEQYF.